This TCR beta chain was obtained from a study of OX40 agonist ivuxolimab in advanced cancers. Whole-study context: Age averaged around 54 years (range about 23 to 85), and 82.7% were male. Study-level findings and limits: Fewer expanded clones were found on average in CD4+ than in CD8+ T cells. Dosing at 0.1 to 3.0 mg/kg was accompanied by clonal expansion of CD4+ and CD8+ blood T cells by week 6.

Regarding this clone: What it binds is not known.

Per germline, CDR1 SGHVS and CDR2 FQNEAQ. Trimming shortened V by 1 base and J by 7 bases, and 14 bases separated the two germline ends. The CDR3 sequence is 15 residues long. Sequencing used immunoSEQ multiplex PCR; TCRdb keeps in-frame clones, though not all of them. The table lists about 71,000 clones, 86% of them singletons, with roughly 1.1% in the top ten. The chain couples TRBV7-8 to TRBJ1-5; D gene uncertain. The material sequenced was CD4+ or CD8+ T cells sorted from blood, taken in a trial of the OX40 agonist ivuxolimab. The sequence was obtained from an adult with an advanced solid tumor such as melanoma, head and neck, liver or kidney cancer. In DNA, the CDR3 is TGTGCCAGCAGCTTAGTAGAAGGCTGGGGACAGCCCCAGCATTTT. The encoded protein is CASSLVEGWGQPQHF. The variable domain in full, completed from reference TRBV7-8 and TRBJ1-5, reads GAGVSQSPRYKVAKRGQDVALRCDPISGHVSLFWYQQALGQGPEFLTYFQNEAQLDKSGLPSDRFFAERPEGSVSTLKIQRTQQEDSAVYLCASSLVEGWGQPQHFGDGTRLSIL.